Shown below are 25 T cell receptor beta chains from a single sample sequenced in a study of beta chain features in type 1 diabetes. Points from the study as a whole: TCRB CDR3 length was moderately but significantly reduced in all four CD4+ subsets of Type 1 diabetes patients.

The antigens these receptors bind are not known. TCRB transcripts that were expressed got sequenced, as all of the isolated RNA had been reverse transcribed. Some clones are missing from TCRdb's copy, which holds only in-frame ones; the method was immunoSEQ multiplex PCR. The sample includes about 740,000 clones, over 10% of them seen just once. Sequencing was performed on naive CD4+ T cells from blood. These receptors all stem from a man younger than 35 with type 1 diabetes.

This clone was found a few times. The chain couples TRBV19 to TRBJ1-3; D unclear. Looked up from germline, CDR1 is LNHDA and CDR2 is SQIVND (reference sequence). The V and J ends lost 6 bases and 0 bases respectively, with 9 bases between them. CDR3 length: 14 amino acids. This CDR3 reads CASSPQNSGNTIYF. CDR3 DNA sequence: TGTGCCAGTAGCCCACAGAACTCTGGAAACACCATATATTTT.

This clone occurred a few times. This chain links TRBV5-1 with TRBJ2-5; no clear D gene. The CDR3 length is 14 residues. CDR1 is SGHRS and CDR2 is YFSETQ in the germline V gene. V was shortened by 0 bases and J by 5 bases, with 11 bases between the two germline ends. The CDR3 is CASSLGGPRETQYF. In DNA, the CDR3 is TGCGCCAGCAGCTTGGGGGGTCCCCGGGAGACCCAGTACTTC.

The chain carries TRBV9 and TRBJ2-6; TRBD1 matches 8 bases. Germline V gene lookup returns CDR1 SGDLS and CDR2 YYNGEE. After removal of 0 bases from V and 1 base from J, the junction contained 3 bases not matched to a gene. The CDR3 consists of 17 residues. The CDR3 DNA is TGTGCCAGCAGCGTAGTGGGGACAGGTTCTGGGGCCAACGTCCTGACTTTC. As protein: CASSVVGTGSGANVLTF.

This clone showed up just a few times. This sequence joins TRBV6-6 and TRBJ2-1; D remains ambiguous. The V and J ends lost 0 bases and 9 bases respectively, with 15 bases between them. CDR3 size: 15 residues. Germline V gives CDR1 MNHNY, CDR2 SVGAGI (reference sequence). CDR3 in DNA: TGTGCCAGCAGTTACTCGAGTAAGGGTAGCAGTGAGCAGTTCTTC. This encodes CASSYSSKGSSEQFF.

The gene calls are TRBV18 and TRBJ1-1; D gene ambiguous. V gave up 3 bases and J gave up 8 bases, with 7 bases separating them. This CDR3 is built from 11 residues. CDR1 and CDR2 (germline): KGHSH, LQKENI. The CDR3 DNA follows: TGTGCCAGCTCACCCGGTTTAGAAGCTTTCTTT. This codes for CASSPGLEAFF.

The rearrangement links TRBV5-1 to TRBJ1-5; D may be TRBD1 (6 bases). The CDR3 runs 14 residues. Trimming cost V 0 bases and J 6 bases, with 10 bases left between them. Germline V gene lookup returns CDR1 SGHRS and CDR2 YFSETQ. The CDR3 sequence: CASSLDREGQPQHF. For the CDR3, the DNA is TGCGCCAGCAGCTTGGACAGGGAGGGTCAGCCCCAGCATTTT.

About this clone: Other nucleotide sequences in the sample specify the same CDR3. The chain joins TRBV30 to TRBJ1-5, with 7 positions matching TRBD1. The CDR3 length is 13 residues. J gave up 4 bases and V 1 base, and 1 base lay outside the gene matches. Germline values: CDR1 GTSNPN, CDR2 SVGIG (reference sequence). The CDR3 bases are TGTGCCTGGAGTGAGACAGGGAATCAGCCCCAGCATTTT. Translated: CAWSETGNQPQHF.

V and J are TRBV29-1 and TRBJ1-1, with D hard to call. CDR3 length: 14 amino acids. The V and J ends lost 2 bases and 6 bases respectively, with 16 bases between them. From germline, CDR1 is SQVTM and CDR2 ANQGSEA. CDR3 region: CSVERQGLFPEAFF. The CDR3 nucleotides are TGCAGCGTTGAAAGGCAAGGTTTATTCCCTGAAGCTTTCTTT.

This clone was seen a handful of times. The chain links TRBV5-4 to TRBJ2-7; 11 bases match TRBD1. The CDR3 covers 15 residues. The trim removed 4 bases at V and 6 bases at J, leaving 9 bases unmatched. The V gene's germline CDR1 is SGHNT and CDR2 YYREEE (reference sequence). CDR3: CASSHGTGGGGEQYF. The DNA for the CDR3 is TGTGCCAGCAGCCACGGGACAGGGGGTGGCGGCGAGCAGTACTTC.

The CDR3 sequence is CASSYSMTQGRYEQYF. The CDR3 DNA sequence: TGTGCCAGCAGTTACTCGATGACACAGGGGAGATACGAGCAGTACTTC. The gene calls are TRBV6-6 and TRBJ2-7; 7 positions match TRBD1. Germline lookup yields CDR1 MNHNY and CDR2 SVGAGI (reference sequence). V shed 0 bases, J shed 4 bases, and the junction held 9 bases outside the gene matches. The CDR3 is 16 amino acids.

The chain links TRBV10-1 to TRBJ1-2; D possibly corresponds to TRBD1 (5 bases). CDR1 is WNHNN and CDR2 is SYGVQD in the germline V gene (reference sequence). This CDR3 comprises 14 residues. The V end lost 6 bases, the J end lost 7 bases, and 18 bases lay between the germline ends. The CDR3 DNA sequence: TGCGCCAGCAGCCCCGGGTTCCCAGGGAGTGGCTACACCTTC. It is translated as CASSPGFPGSGYTF.

The J gene is TRBJ1-5, the V gene TRBV30; maybe TRBD1 (5 bases). The CDR3 has 13 residues. V was clipped by 4 bases and J by 2 bases, with 9 bases between them. Per germline, CDR1 GTSNPN and CDR2 SVGIG (reference sequence). The chain's CDR3 is CAWNGGGNQPQHF. Written as DNA, the CDR3 is TGTGCCTGGAATGGGGGGGGCAATCAGCCCCAGCATTTT.

The chain links TRBV4-1 to TRBJ2-2; 7 bases line up with TRBD2. CDR1 is MGHRA and CDR2 is YSYEKL in the germline V gene. This CDR3 spans 14 amino acids. Unmatched junction bases numbered 5, after V lost 4 bases and J lost 6 bases. The CDR3 DNA sequence: TGCGCCAGCAGCCGCCCCGGACTAGCCGGGGAGCTGTTTTTT. This translates into CASSRPGLAGELFF.

This clone has more than one count but fewer than ten. This rearrangement joins TRBV2 to TRBJ2-1; 10 bases fit TRBD1. This CDR3 is 20 amino acids long. J was trimmed by 0 bases and V by 2 bases; bases with no gene match: 13. CDR1 is SNHLY, CDR2 FYNNEI, per germline. The CDR3 DNA reads as TGTGCCAGCAGTGAATTCCCGGGACAGGGGTCCCTTAGCTCCTACAATGAGCAGTTCTTC. This gives the protein CASSEFPGQGSLSSYNEQFF. Drawing the rest from reference TRBV2 and TRBJ2-1, the complete variable domain is EPEVTQTPSHQVTQMGQEVILRCVPISNHLYFYWYRQILGQKVEFLVSFYNNEISEKSEIFDDQFSVERPDGSNFTLKIRSTKLEDSAMYFCASSEFPGQGSLSSYNEQFFGPGTRLTVL.

The chain has TRBV2 and TRBJ2-1; 13 nucleotides line up with TRBD2. CDR3 length equals 16 residues. The germline V gene encodes CDR1 SNHLY and CDR2 FYNNEI. V gave up 8 bases and J gave up 4 bases; unmatched junction bases: 8. In DNA form, the CDR3 reads TGTGCCAGCGTAGCGACTAGCGGGGGGTTTTACAATGAGCAGTTCTTC. Translation: CASVATSGGFYNEQFF. The full variable domain, rest sourced from reference TRBV2 and TRBJ2-1, is EPEVTQTPSHQVTQMGQEVILRCVPISNHLYFYWYRQILGQKVEFLVSFYNNEISEKSEIFDDQFSVERPDGSNFTLKIRSTKLEDSAMYFCASVATSGGFYNEQFFGPGTRLTVL.

The chain employs TRBV19 and TRBJ2-7; no firm D call. V gave up 4 bases and J gave up 6 bases, with 13 bases separating them. Germline CDR1 reads LNHDA; CDR2 reads SQIVND (reference sequence). This CDR3 is built from 13 residues. The CDR3 sequence: CASSTWPWGEQYF. DNA for the CDR3: TGTGCCAGTAGTACTTGGCCGTGGGGCGAGCAGTACTTC.

The rearrangement uses TRBV7-9 and TRBJ1-1; D is uncertain. The length of the CDR3 is 17 residues. Trimming cost V 1 base and J 6 bases, with 21 bases left between them. Germline CDR1 and CDR2: SEHNR and FQNEAQ (reference sequence). The DNA for the CDR3 is TGTGCCAGCAGCTTAGGATTATTCCTGCAAGGCGCGGCTGAAGCTTTCTTT. Translating gives CASSLGLFLQGAAEAFF. The full variable domain, with the rest looked up from reference TRBV7-9 and TRBJ1-1, is DTGVSQNPRHKITKRGQNVTFRCDPISEHNRLYWYRQTLGQGPEFLTYFQNEAQLEKSRLLSDRFSAERPKGSFSTLEIQRTEQGDSAMYLCASSLGLFLQGAAEAFFGQGTRLTVV.

This clone came up a few times. The chain links TRBV2 to TRBJ1-6; no reliable D call. Per germline, CDR1 SNHLY and CDR2 FYNNEI. V lost 5 bases, J lost 0 bases, and 5 bases lay in between. The CDR3 loop spans 14 amino acids. For the CDR3, the DNA is TGTGCCAGCAGTCAGAGCTCCTATAATTCACCCCTCCACTTT. This translates into CASSQSSYNSPLHF.

As regards this clone: The same CDR3 can be traced to other DNA sequences in this sample. J is TRBJ2-5 and V is TRBV6-5; no clear D gene. The CDR3 totals 13 residues. Trimming removed 0 bases from V and 5 bases from J, with 7 bases in between. Germline CDR1 MNHEY, CDR2 SVGAGI. CDR3 bases: TGTGCCAGCAGTTACTCGGACCGGGAGACCCAGTACTTC. Amino acid sequence: CASSYSDRETQYF.

This clone was seen more than once but under ten times. The V call is TRBV6-1, the J call TRBJ1-2; 7 nucleotides match TRBD1. This CDR3 has 13 amino acids. Germline values: CDR1 MNHNS, CDR2 SASEGT. Trimming removed 8 bases from V and 1 base from J; junction bases left unmatched: 4. CDR3 DNA: TGTGCCAGCCGGGGACAGAATAACTATGGCTACACCTTC. It codes for CASRGQNNYGYTF.

The chain carries TRBV4-1 and TRBJ1-3; 8 bases are a match to TRBD1. Germline V gene data show CDR1 as MGHRA and CDR2 as YSYEKL. There are 15 residues in the CDR3. V was clipped by 4 bases and J by 2 bases; unmatched bases: 4. The CDR3 DNA reads TGCGCCAGCAGCCCAACAGGGGGAACTGGAAACACCATATATTTT. Residues: CASSPTGGTGNTIYF.

The gene calls are TRBV6-6 and TRBJ2-7; D is undetermined. The CDR3 totals 15 residues. V was clipped by 4 bases and J by 0 bases, with 13 bases between them. Looked up from germline, CDR1 is MNHNY and CDR2 is SVGAGI (reference sequence). The CDR3 protein is CASSFSGPSSYEQYF. The CDR3 DNA reads as TGTGCCAGCAGTTTTTCCGGACCTAGCTCCTACGAGCAGTACTTC.

In this sample, this clone turned up a few times. The chain uses TRBV30 and TRBJ1-2, with D possibly being TRBD1 (6 bases). Germline-derived CDR1 and CDR2 are GTSNPN and SVGIG (reference sequence). The CDR3 consists of 15 residues. With 4 bases removed from V and 0 bases from J, the gap between germline ends came to 15 bases. CDR3 bases: TGTGCCTGGATCAGAACAGGGCCGCCTAACTATGGCTACACCTTC. This sequence encodes CAWIRTGPPNYGYTF. Full variable domain (remainder filled in from reference TRBV30 and TRBJ1-2): SQTIHQWPATLVQPVGSPLSLECTVEGTSNPNLYWYRQAAGRGLQLLFYSVGIGQISSEVPQNLSASRPQDRQFILSSKKLLLSDSGFYLCAWIRTGPPNYGYTFGSGTRLTVV.

This clone has only a few counts. The CDR3 DNA sequence: TGTGCCTGGACTACAGGGGGCCTAGCCAAAAACATTCAGTACTTC. It yields the protein CAWTTGGLAKNIQYF. This chain joins TRBV30 and TRBJ2-4; 9 bases match TRBD1. Germline V gives CDR1 GTSNPN, CDR2 SVGIG (reference sequence). After removal of 4 bases from V and 0 bases from J, the junction contained 4 bases not matched to a gene. The CDR3 extends over 15 amino acids.

This clone was observed a few times. This chain joins TRBV5-1 and TRBJ2-5; D may be TRBD2 (5 bases). Germline CDR1 and CDR2: SGHRS and YFSETQ. CDR3 size: 14 residues. V was trimmed by 4 bases and J by 4 bases, leaving 14 bases between them. CDR3 DNA sequence: TGCGCCAGCAGCCCGGACTCACCCAGAGAGACCCAGTACTTC. Translation: CASSPDSPRETQYF.